Following are 18 T cell receptor beta chains from one sample sequenced in a study of immune evolution from preneoplasia to lung adenocarcinoma. Profiling relied on immunoSEQ multiplex PCR, and the TCRdb table lists in-frame clones only, not all of them. The sample shows thousands of clones, 84% of them seen only once. Sequencing was carried out using FFPE adjacent normal lung tissue. These receptors all stem from an older person with lung adenocarcinoma.

The chain has TRBV7-3 and TRBJ2-1; the D is unclear. V lost 2 bases, J lost 9 bases, and 8 bases lay in between. The germline CDR1 and CDR2 sequences are SGHTA and FQGTGA. CDR3 length equals 12 residues. The CDR3 spells CASSLQVGEQFF. The CDR3 DNA is TGTGCCAGCAGCTTACAAGTGGGTGAGCAGTTCTTC.

This chain links TRBV11-2 with TRBJ1-5; a possible D gene is TRBD1 (6 bases). Germline CDR1 reads SGHAT; CDR2 reads FQNNGV. The CDR3 is 13 residues long. Trimming took 0 bases from V and 12 from J, leaving 12 bases between them. The CDR3 region is CASSLDRGGLQHF. DNA of the CDR3: TGTGCCAGCAGCTTAGATAGAGGGGGGCTCCAGCATTTT.

This chain connects TRBV7-3 to TRBJ2-5; tentative D call: TRBD2 (6 bases). The CDR3 spans 15 residues. Germline CDR1 and CDR2: SGHTA and FQGTGA. Trimming left V 5 bases short and J 2 bases short, with 15 bases between. The CDR3 DNA is TGTGCCAGCAGCCCAACGGCGGGGAAACAAGAGACCCAGTACTTC. Translation gives CASSPTAGKQETQYF.

V is TRBV28 and J is TRBJ1-4, with 7 positions matching TRBD1. The CDR3 extends over 14 amino acids. J was trimmed by 5 bases and V by 6 bases; bases with no gene match: 6. Per the germline V gene, CDR1 is MDHEN and CDR2 is SYDVKM. This chain's CDR3 is CASRAGGGNEKLFF. CDR3 bases: TGTGCCAGCAGGGCAGGGGGTGGGAATGAAAAACTGTTTTTT.

This rearrangement joins TRBV7-3 to TRBJ2-6; no clear D. Germline values: CDR1 SGHTA, CDR2 FQGTGA. CDR3 size: 17 residues. Trimming removed 5 bases at V and 0 bases at J, with 14 bases between. DNA of the CDR3: TGTGCCAGCAGCGCCCTTGCGTTGGGCTCTGGGGCCAACGTCCTGACTTTC. Translated, it gives CASSALALGSGANVLTF.

Only one count was recorded for this clone. One end of the junction fails to match germline, which may point to a read error. The rearrangement joins TRBV2 to TRBJ2-1; D unclear. Germline CDR1 and CDR2: SNHLY and FYNNEI. The CDR3 is made up of 13 amino acids. In nucleotides, the CDR3 is TGTACCAGCTCCGTTAGCTCCTACAATGAGCAGTTCTTC. Amino acid sequence: CTSSVSSYNEQFF.

About this clone itself: The junction departs from the called germline gene at one end, perhaps through a read error. This chain joins TRBV27 and TRBJ1-5; 9 bases match TRBD1. CDR3 length: 14 amino acids. The germline V gene encodes CDR1 MNHEY and CDR2 SMNVEV (reference sequence). In DNA form, the CDR3 reads TGTGCCAGCAGTCGTACAGGGGGCAAACAGCCCCAGCATTTT. Translating gives CASSRTGGKQPQHF.

J is TRBJ1-3 and V is TRBV6-1, with D maybe TRBD1 (5 bases). Germline V gene sequence: CDR1 MNHNS, CDR2 SASEGT. The V end was cut by 2 bases, the J end by 0 bases, with 11 bases between. This CDR3 is built from 16 residues. The CDR3 DNA sequence: TGTGCCAGCAGTGAAAGGGGCCAAAACTCTGGAAACACCATATATTTT. Translation: CASSERGQNSGNTIYF.

Worth noting for this clone: The junction shows a germline mismatch at one end, possibly a read error. This chain links TRBV7-7 with TRBJ1-1; D unclear. Per germline, CDR1 SSHAT and CDR2 FNYEAQ (reference sequence). The CDR3 is made up of 13 amino acids. The CDR3 DNA is TGTGCTAGCAGCTTAGGGATAAACACTGAAGCTTTCTTT. Translating gives CASSLGINTEAFF. The full variable domain, with the rest looked up from reference TRBV7-7 and TRBJ1-1, is GAGVSQSPRYKVTKRGQDVTLRCDPISSHATLYWYQQALGQGPEFLTYFNYEAQPDKSGLPSDRFSAERPEGSISTLTIQRTEQRDSAMYRCASSLGINTEAFFGQGTRLTVV.

The gene calls are TRBV19 and TRBJ1-4; D possibly corresponds to TRBD1 (5 bases). Germline CDR1 LNHDA, CDR2 SQIVND (reference sequence). This CDR3 is 12 amino acids long. V was clipped by 3 bases and J by 10 bases, with 9 bases between them. Here the CDR3 DNA reads TGTGCCAGTAGTATCGGTGGGGCAAAACTGTTTTTT. Translated, it gives CASSIGGAKLFF.

J is TRBJ1-1 and V is TRBV7-8, with 9 bases matching TRBD1. The germline gives CDR1 SGHVS, CDR2 FQNEAQ. The CDR3 covers 17 residues. V shed 1 base and J 5 bases; nucleotides not matched to a gene: 11. The CDR3 is CASSLGPGQGIGTEAFF. Here the CDR3 DNA reads TGTGCCAGCAGCTTAGGACCGGGACAGGGAATTGGAACTGAAGCTTTCTTT.

This chain joins TRBV28 and TRBJ2-3; tentatively, D is TRBD1 (6 bases). Trimming shortened V by 7 bases and J by 2 bases, and 7 bases separated the two germline ends. The length of the CDR3 is 12 residues. Germline V gene sequence: CDR1 MDHEN, CDR2 SYDVKM. CDR3 DNA sequence: TGTGCCAGCACAGGGGCCACAGATACGCAGTATTTT. Translated: CASTGATDTQYF. The full variable domain, rest sourced from reference TRBV28 and TRBJ2-3, is DVKVTQSSRYLVKRTGEKVFLECVQDMDHENMFWYRQDPGLGLRLIYFSYDVKMKEKGDIPEGYSVSREKKERFSLILESASTNQTSMYLCASTGATDTQYFGPGTRLTVL.

This clone was counted once. The rearrangement uses TRBV21-1 and TRBJ1-1; the D call TRBD1 from the table was never checked on the DNA. TRBV21-1 is reported as a pseudogene. This CDR3 contains 14 residues. CDR3 in DNA: TGTGCCAGCAGCCAGGGGGCTCTGAACACTGAAGCTTTCTTT. This translates into CASSQGALNTEAFF.

This clone was detected once. The junction shows a germline mismatch at one end, possibly a read error. The chain uses TRBV7-7 and TRBJ2-5, with TRBD1 identical over 8 bases. The germline gives CDR1 SSHAT, CDR2 FNYEAQ (reference sequence). The CDR3 runs 15 residues. The CDR3 is CASSPRTGNGETQYF. CDR3 DNA: TGTGCTAGCAGCCCCCGGACAGGGAACGGGGAGACCCAGTACTTC.

The rearrangement links TRBV19 to TRBJ2-7; 13 bases are shared with TRBD2. Germline CDR1 is LNHDA and CDR2 is SQIVND (reference sequence). Unmatched junction bases numbered 11, after V lost 5 bases and J lost 7 bases. This CDR3 is 16 amino acids long. CDR3 nucleotides: TGTGCCAGTAGTGGGCCGACTAGCGGGAGGACGAGGGAGCAGTACTTC. It yields the protein CASSGPTSGRTREQYF.

The chain employs TRBV29-1 and TRBJ1-2, with D uncertain. Trimming took 4 bases from V and 7 from J, leaving 16 bases between them. The CDR3 covers 13 residues. Per germline, CDR1 SQVTM and CDR2 ANQGSEA. The CDR3 DNA sequence: TGCAGCGTTGTTGAGGGTCCAACCGGTGGCTACACCTTC. Protein product: CSVVEGPTGGYTF.

For the CDR3, the DNA is TGTGCCAGCAGGACCACTAGCGGATACAATGAGCAGTTCTTC. Its protein is CASRTTSGYNEQFF. The chain has TRBV28 and TRBJ2-1, with 8 bases that match TRBD2. The CDR3 length is 14 residues. V lost 6 bases and J lost 4; bases outside the gene matches: 5. The germline gives CDR1 MDHEN, CDR2 SYDVKM.

V gene TRBV5-4 combines with J gene TRBJ2-3; tentatively, D is TRBD2 (6 bases). Germline lookup yields CDR1 SGHNT and CDR2 YYREEE (reference sequence). Trimming cost V 0 bases and J 1 base, with 9 bases left between them. This CDR3 has 15 amino acids. The CDR3 region has the DNA TGTGCCAGCAGCTTGGTAACTAGCCGCACAGATACGCAGTATTTT. Its protein is CASSLVTSRTDTQYF.